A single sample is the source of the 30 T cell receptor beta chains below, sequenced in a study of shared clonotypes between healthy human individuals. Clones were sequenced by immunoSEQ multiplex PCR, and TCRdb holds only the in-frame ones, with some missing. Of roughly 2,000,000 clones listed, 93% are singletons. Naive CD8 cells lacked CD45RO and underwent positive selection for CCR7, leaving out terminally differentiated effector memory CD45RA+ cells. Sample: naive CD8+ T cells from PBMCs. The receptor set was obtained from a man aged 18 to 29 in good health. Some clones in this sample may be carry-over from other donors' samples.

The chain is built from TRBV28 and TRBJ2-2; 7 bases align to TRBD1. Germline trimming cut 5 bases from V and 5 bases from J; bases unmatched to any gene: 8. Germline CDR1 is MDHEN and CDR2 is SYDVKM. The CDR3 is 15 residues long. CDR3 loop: CASSPGTEVTGELFF. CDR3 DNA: TGTGCCAGCAGTCCCGGGACAGAAGTTACCGGGGAGCTGTTTTTT.

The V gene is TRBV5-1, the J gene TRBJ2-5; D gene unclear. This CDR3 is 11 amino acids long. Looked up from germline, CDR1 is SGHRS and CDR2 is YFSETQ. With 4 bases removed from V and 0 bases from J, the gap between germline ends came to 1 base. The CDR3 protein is CASSNQETQYF. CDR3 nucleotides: TGCGCCAGCAGCAACCAAGAGACCCAGTACTTC.

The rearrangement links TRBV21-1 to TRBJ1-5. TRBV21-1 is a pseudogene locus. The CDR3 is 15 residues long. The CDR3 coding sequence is TGTGCCAGCAGCAAAGTAGATATAGGGAATCAGCCCCAGCATTTT. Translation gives CASSKVDIGNQPQHF.

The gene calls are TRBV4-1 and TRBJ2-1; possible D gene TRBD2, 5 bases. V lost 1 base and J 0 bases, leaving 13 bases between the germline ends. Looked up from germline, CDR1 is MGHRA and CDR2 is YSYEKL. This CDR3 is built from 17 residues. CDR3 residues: CASSQGETVGSYNEQFF. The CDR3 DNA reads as TGCGCCAGCAGCCAAGGGGAGACTGTGGGCTCCTACAATGAGCAGTTCTTC.

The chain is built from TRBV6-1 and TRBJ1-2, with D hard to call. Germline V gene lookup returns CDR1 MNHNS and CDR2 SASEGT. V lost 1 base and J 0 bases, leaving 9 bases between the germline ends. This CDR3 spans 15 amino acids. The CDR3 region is CASSEEAGTNYGYTF. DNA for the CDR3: TGTGCCAGCAGTGAAGAAGCTGGCACTAACTATGGCTACACCTTC.

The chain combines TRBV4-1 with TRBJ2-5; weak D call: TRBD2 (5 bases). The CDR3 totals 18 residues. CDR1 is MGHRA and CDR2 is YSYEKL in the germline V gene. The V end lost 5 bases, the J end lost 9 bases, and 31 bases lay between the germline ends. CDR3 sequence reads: CASSSSLVLAGMVEAQYF. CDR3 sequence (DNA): TGCGCCAGCAGCTCCTCCCTGGTTCTGGCAGGTATGGTGGAGGCCCAGTACTTC.

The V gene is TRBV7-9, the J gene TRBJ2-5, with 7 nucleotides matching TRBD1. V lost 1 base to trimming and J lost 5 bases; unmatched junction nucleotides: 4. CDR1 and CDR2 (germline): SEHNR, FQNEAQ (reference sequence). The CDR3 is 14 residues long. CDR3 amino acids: CASSLVGQMETQYF. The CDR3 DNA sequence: TGTGCCAGCAGCTTAGTGGGACAGATGGAGACCCAGTACTTC.

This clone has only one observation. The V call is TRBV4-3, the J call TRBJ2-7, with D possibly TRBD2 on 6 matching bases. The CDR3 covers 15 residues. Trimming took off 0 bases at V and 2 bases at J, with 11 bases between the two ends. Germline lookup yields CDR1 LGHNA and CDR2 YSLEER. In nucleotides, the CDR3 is TGCGCCAGCAGCCAAGATGCGGGCGGGGCCTACGAGCAGTACTTC. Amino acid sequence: CASSQDAGGAYEQYF.

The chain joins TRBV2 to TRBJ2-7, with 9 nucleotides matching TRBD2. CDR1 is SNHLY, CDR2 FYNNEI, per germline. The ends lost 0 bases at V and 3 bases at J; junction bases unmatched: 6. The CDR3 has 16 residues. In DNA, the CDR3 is TGTGCCAGCAGTGAAGCGGTAGCGGGAGCTTTCTACGAGCAGTACTTC. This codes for CASSEAVAGAFYEQYF.

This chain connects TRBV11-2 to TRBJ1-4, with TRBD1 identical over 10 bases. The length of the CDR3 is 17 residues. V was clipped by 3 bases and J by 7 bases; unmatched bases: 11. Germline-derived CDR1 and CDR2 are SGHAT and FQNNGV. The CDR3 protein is CASSLSPWDRGGEKLFF. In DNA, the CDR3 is TGTGCCAGCAGCTTGTCACCCTGGGACAGGGGCGGTGAAAAACTGTTTTTT.

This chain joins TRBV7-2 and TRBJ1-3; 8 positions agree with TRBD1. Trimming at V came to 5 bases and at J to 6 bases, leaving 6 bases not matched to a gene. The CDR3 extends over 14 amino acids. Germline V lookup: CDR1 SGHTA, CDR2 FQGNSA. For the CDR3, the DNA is TGTGCCAGCAGCGCCCGGGACAGGTTAAACACCATATATTTT. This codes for CASSARDRLNTIYF.

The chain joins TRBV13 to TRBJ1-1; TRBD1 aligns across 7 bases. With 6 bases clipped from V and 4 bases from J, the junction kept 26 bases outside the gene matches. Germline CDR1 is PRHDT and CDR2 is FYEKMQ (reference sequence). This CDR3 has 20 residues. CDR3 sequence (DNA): TGTGCCAGCAGAACGACAGGGACCGACGGCCTTTCTCTTCAGAGCACTGAAGCTTTCTTT. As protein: CASRTTGTDGLSLQSTEAFF.

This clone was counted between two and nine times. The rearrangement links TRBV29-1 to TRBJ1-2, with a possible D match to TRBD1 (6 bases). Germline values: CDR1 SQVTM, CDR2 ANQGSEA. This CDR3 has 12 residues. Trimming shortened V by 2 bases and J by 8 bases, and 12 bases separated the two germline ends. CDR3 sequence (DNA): TGCAGCGTTGAACGGGGGGCGCGAGGCTACACCTTC. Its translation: CSVERGARGYTF.

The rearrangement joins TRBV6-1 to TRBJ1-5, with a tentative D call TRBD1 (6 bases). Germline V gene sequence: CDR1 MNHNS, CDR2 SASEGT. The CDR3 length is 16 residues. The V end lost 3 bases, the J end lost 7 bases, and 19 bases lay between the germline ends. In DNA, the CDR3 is TGTGCCAGCAGTGACCCCGGCAGGGGCCCTAGGCAGCCCCAGCATTTT. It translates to CASSDPGRGPRQPQHF.

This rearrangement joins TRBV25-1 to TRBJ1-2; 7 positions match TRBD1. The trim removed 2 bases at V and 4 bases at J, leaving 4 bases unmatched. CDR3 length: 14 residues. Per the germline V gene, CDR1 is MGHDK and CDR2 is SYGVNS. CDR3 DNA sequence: TGTGCCAGCAGTGAAATGACAGGGCCCTATGGCTACACCTTC. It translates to CASSEMTGPYGYTF.

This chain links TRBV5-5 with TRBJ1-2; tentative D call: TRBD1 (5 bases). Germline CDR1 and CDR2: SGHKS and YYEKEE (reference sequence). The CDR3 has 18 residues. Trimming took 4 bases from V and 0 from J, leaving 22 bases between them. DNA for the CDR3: TGTGCCAGCAGCACCCGGGACGGCATCTTACTTTCTAACTATGGCTACACCTTC. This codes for CASSTRDGILLSNYGYTF. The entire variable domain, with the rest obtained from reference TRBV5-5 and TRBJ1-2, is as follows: DAGVTQSPTHLIKTRGQQVTLRCSPISGHKSVSWYQQVLGQGPQFIFQYYEKEERGRGNFPDRFSARQFPNYSSELNVNALLLGDSALYLCASSTRDGILLSNYGYTFGSGTRLTVV.

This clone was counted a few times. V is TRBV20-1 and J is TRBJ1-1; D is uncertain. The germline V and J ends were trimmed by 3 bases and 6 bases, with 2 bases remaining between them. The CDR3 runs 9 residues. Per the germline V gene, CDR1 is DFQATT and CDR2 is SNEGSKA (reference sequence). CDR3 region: CSASAEAFF. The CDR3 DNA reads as TGCAGTGCTAGCGCTGAAGCTTTCTTT.

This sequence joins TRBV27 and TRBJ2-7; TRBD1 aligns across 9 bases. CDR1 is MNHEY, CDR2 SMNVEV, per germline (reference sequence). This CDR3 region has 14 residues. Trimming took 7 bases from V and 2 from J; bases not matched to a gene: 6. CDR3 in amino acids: CASNPGTGPYEQYF. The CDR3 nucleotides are TGTGCCAGCAATCCCGGGACAGGGCCCTACGAGCAGTACTTC.

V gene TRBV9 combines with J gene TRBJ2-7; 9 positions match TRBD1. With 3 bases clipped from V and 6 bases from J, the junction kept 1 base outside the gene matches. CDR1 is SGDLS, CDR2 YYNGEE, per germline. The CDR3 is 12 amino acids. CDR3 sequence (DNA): TGTGCCAGCAGCGGGGACAGGGTCGAGCAGTACTTC. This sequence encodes CASSGDRVEQYF.

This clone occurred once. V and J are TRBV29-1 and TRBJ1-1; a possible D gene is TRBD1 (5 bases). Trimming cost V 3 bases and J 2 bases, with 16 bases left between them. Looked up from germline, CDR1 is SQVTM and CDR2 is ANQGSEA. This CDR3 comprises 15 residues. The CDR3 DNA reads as TGCAGCGTTGAGCCGGCCAGGGTTATTAACACTGAAGCTTTCTTT. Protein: CSVEPARVINTEAFF. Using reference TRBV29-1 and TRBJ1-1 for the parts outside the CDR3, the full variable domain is SAVISQKPSRDICQRGTSLTIQCQVDSQVTMMFWYRQQPGQSLTLIATANQGSEATYESGFVIDKFPISRPNLTFSTLTVSNMSPEDSSIYLCSVEPARVINTEAFFGQGTRLTVV.

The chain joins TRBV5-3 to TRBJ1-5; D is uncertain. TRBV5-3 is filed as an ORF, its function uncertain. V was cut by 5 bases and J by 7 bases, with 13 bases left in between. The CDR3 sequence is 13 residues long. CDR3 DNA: TGTGCCAGAAGATACCCACTCCGACAGCCCCAGCATTTT. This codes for CARRYPLRQPQHF.

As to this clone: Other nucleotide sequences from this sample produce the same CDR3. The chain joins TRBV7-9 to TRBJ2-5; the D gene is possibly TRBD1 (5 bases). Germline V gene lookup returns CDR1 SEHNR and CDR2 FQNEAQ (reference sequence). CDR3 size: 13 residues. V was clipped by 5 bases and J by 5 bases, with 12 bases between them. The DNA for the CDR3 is TGTGCCAGCAGCCCTAGGGGAAAGGAGACCCAGTACTTC. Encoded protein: CASSPRGKETQYF.

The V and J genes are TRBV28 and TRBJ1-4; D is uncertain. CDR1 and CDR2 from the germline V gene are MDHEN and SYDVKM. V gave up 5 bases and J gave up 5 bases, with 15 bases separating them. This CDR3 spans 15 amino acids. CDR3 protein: CASSTPRTRNEKLFF. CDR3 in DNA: TGTGCCAGCAGTACCCCCCGGACGAGAAATGAAAAACTGTTTTTT.

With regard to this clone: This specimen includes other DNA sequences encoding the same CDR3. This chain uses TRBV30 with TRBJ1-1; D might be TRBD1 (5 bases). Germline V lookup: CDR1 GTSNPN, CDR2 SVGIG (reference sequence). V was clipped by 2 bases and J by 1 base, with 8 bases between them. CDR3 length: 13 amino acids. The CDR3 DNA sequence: TGTGCCTGGAGTTTGGGGGGGAACACTGAAGCTTTCTTT. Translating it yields CAWSLGGNTEAFF.

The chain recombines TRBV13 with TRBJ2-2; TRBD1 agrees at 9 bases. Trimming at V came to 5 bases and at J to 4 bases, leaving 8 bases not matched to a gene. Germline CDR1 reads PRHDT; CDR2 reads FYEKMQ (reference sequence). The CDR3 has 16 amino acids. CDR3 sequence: CASSAPGQGATGELFF. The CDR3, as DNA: TGTGCCAGCAGCGCCCCGGGACAGGGTGCCACCGGGGAGCTGTTTTTT.

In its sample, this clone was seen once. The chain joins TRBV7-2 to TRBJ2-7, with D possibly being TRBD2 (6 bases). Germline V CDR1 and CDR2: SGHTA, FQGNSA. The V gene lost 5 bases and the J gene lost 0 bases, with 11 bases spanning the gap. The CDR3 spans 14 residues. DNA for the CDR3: TGTGCCAGCAGCCCTAGCGTAAGCTCCTACGAGCAGTACTTC. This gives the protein CASSPSVSSYEQYF.

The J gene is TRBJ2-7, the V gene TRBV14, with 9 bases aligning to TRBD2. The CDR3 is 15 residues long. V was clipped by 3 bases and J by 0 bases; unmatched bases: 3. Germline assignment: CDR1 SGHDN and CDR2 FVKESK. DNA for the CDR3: TGTGCCAGCAGCCAGCTGACTAGCGGCTCCTACGAGCAGTACTTC. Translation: CASSQLTSGSYEQYF.

The CDR3 loop reads CASSPGGGITREQYF. In DNA, the CDR3 is TGTGCCAGCAGCCCCGGGGGGGGGATCACGAGGGAGCAGTACTTC. V and J are TRBV7-8 and TRBJ2-7, with TRBD2 matching over 8 bases. The CDR3 consists of 15 residues. The V and J ends lost 5 bases and 7 bases, in that order; junction bases with no gene match: 13. Germline-derived CDR1 and CDR2 are SGHVS and FQNEAQ.

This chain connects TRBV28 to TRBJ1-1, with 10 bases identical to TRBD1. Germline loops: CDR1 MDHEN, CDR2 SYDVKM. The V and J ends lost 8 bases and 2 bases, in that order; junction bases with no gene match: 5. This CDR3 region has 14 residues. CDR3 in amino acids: CASAGDRGNTEAFF. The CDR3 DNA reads TGTGCCAGCGCGGGGGACAGGGGCAACACTGAAGCTTTCTTT.

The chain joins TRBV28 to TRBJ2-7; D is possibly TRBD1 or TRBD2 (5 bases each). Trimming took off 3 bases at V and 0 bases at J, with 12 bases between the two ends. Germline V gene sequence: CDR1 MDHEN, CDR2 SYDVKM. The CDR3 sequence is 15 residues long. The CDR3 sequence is CASSLEDTNSYEQYF. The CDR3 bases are TGTGCCAGCAGTTTGGAGGACACCAACTCCTACGAGCAGTACTTC.